This note documents a single TCR beta chain sequence. The sample comes from a study of blood T cell repertoires in COVID-19. Whole-study context: The study drew acute and convalescent COVID-19 samples from the United States, Italy and Spain. Nucleic acid was either cDNA or gDNA, and it came from T cells, B-cell-depleted T cells, or PBMCs.

As originally analysed: Estimates of nucleated cell counts were drawn from the amplification of reference gene primers. Using immunoSEQ multiplex PCR, the repertoire was profiled, and TCRdb retains in-frame clones only, with some absent. V and J calls and clone size are copied from that table; D and trimming were computed from the DNA. In the table there are fewer than 180,000 clones, approximately 88% of which are singletons. Germline V gene sequence: CDR1 SNHLY, CDR2 FYNNEI. Trimming removed 2 bases from V and 3 bases from J, with 10 bases in between. This CDR3 is 15 amino acids long. The sequencing input was peripheral blood. J is TRBJ1-4 and V is TRBV2; TRBD1 might be the D (6 bases). This TCR derives from a man aged 65 to 85 with acute or convalescent COVID-19. The CDR3 region is CASSESGQPNEKLFF. The CDR3 DNA follows: TGTGCCAGCAGTGAATCAGGACAGCCTAATGAAAAACTGTTTTTT.